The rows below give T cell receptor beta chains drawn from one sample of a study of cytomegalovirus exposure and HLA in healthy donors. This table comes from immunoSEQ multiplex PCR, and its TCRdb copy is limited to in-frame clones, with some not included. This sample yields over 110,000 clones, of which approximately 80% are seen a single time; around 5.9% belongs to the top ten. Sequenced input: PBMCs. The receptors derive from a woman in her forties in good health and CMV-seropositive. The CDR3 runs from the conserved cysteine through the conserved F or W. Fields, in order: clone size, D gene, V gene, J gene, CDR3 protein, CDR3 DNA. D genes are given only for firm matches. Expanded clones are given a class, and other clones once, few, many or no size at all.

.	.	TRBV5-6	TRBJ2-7	CASSLVLGEQYF	TGTGCCAGCAGCCTCGTGCTGGGCGAGCAGTACTTC
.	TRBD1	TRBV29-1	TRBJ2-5	CSVERTGGLETQYF	TGCAGCGTTGAGAGGACAGGGGGCTTGGAGACCCAGTACTTC
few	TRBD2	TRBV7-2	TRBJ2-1	CASSRGTSVYNEQFF	TGTGCCAGCAGCCGCGGGACTAGCGTATACAATGAGCAGTTCTTC
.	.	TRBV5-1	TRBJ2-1	CASSPGGRSVDEQFF	TGCGCCAGCAGCCCCGGGGGTCGCAGCGTCGATGAGCAGTTCTTC
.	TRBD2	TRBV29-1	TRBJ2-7	CSVEDGLAGDGQYF	TGCAGCGTTGAAGACGGACTAGCGGGAGATGGGCAGTACTTC
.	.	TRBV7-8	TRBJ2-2	CASSLMGSLVGELFF	TGTGCCAGCAGCCTGATGGGGAGTCTTGTTGGGGAGCTGTTTTTT
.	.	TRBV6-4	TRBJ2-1	CASSAGSGSFSEQFF	TGTGCCAGCAGTGCGGGCAGCGGAAGCTTCAGTGAGCAGTTCTTC
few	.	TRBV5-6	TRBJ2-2	CASSSSGWELFF	TGTGCCAGCAGCTCGTCGGGGTGGGAGCTGTTTTTT
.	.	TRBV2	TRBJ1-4	CASSSLLQGGEKLFF	TGTGCCAGCAGTTCCCTTCTACAGGGTGGCGAAAAACTGTTTTTT
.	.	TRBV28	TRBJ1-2	CASSFSRYGYTF	TGTGCCAGCAGTTTTTCCCGCTATGGCTACACCTTC
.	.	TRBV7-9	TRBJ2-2	CSSSLDSPNTGELFF	TGTTCCAGCAGCTTAGACAGTCCCAACACCGGGGAGCTGTTTTTT
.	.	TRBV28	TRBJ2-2	CASSLAGDTGELFF	TGTGCCAGCAGTTTAGCAGGGGACACCGGGGAGCTGTTTTTT
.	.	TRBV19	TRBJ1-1	CASSSGTFMNTEAFF	TGTGCCAGTAGTTCCGGGACATTCATGAACACTGAAGCTTTCTTT
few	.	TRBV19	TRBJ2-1	CASSIGSSGGGEQFF	TGTGCCAGTAGTATTGGGTCTAGCGGAGGGGGTGAGCAGTTCTTC
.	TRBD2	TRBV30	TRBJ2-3	CAWTGGGPGTQYF	TGTGCCTGGACGGGGGGAGGGCCGGGTACGCAGTATTTT
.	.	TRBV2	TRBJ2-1	CASSESLLFFEQFF	TGTGCCAGCAGTGAATCCCTCCTTTTTTTTGAGCAGTTCTTC
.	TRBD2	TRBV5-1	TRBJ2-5	CASSPRTSGSWETQYF	TGCGCCAGCAGCCCCAGGACTAGCGGGAGTTGGGAGACCCAGTACTTC
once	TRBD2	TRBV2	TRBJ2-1	CASSGGLAGYNEQFF	TGTGCCAGCAGTGGGGGACTAGCGGGATACAATGAGCAGTTCTTC
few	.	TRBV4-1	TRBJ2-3	CASSQGPGADTQYF	TGCGCCAGCAGCCAAGGGCCGGGGGCAGATACGCAGTATTTT
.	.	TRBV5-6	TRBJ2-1	CASSFGRVDEQFF	TGTGCCAGCAGCTTCGGCAGGGTGGATGAGCAGTTCTTC
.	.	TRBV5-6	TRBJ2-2	CASGTGGMVTGELFF	TGTGCCAGCGGAACTGGGGGGATGGTCACCGGGGAGCTGTTTTTT
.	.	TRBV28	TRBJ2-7	CASRLRLLYEQYF	TGTGCCAGCAGACTCAGACTCCTTTACGAGCAGTACTTC
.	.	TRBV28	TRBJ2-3	CASKTGGAFQTDTQYF	TGTGCCTCCAAAACGGGGGGCGCGTTCCAGACAGATACGCAGTATTTT
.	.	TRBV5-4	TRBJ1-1	CASSDIPELRDTEAFF	TGTGCCAGCTCCGACATACCCGAACTCAGGGACACTGAAGCTTTCTTT
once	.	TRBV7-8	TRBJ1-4	CASSLIYYEKLFF	TGTGCCAGCAGCTTAATTTATTATGAAAAACTGTTTTTT
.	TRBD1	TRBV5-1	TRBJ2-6	CASRRTGSDLTF	TGCGCCAGCAGGCGGACAGGGTCGGACCTGACTTTC
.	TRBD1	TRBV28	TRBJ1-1	CASSLQGENTEAFF	TGTGCCAGCAGCCTACAGGGGGAGAACACTGAAGCTTTCTTT
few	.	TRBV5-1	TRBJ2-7	CASSLAQTYEQYF	TGCGCCAGCAGCTTGGCCCAAACCTACGAGCAGTACTTC
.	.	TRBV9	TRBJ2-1	CASSPKGGTTDEQFF	TGTGCCAGCAGCCCAAAAGGGGGTACCACGGATGAGCAGTTCTTC
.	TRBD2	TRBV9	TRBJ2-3	CASSVRGGTSTDTQYF	TGTGCCAGCAGCGTACGGGGGGGCACTAGCACAGATACGCAGTATTTT
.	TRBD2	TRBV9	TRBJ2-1	CASTQLAGGLSYNEQFF	TGTGCCAGCACCCAACTAGCGGGAGGTCTCTCCTACAATGAGCAGTTCTTC
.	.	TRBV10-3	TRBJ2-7	CAISPGGNYEQYF	TGTGCCATCAGTCCAGGGGGGAACTACGAGCAGTACTTC
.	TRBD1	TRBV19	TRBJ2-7	CASSTETGENEQYF	TGTGCCAGTAGTACGGAGACAGGGGAAAACGAGCAGTACTTC
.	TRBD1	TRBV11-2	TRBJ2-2	CASSRYGQVNTGELFF	TGTGCCAGCAGCCGTTATGGACAGGTGAACACCGGGGAGCTGTTTTTT
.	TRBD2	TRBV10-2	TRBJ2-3	CASSDSSGRADTQYF	TGCGCCAGCAGTGACTCTAGCGGGAGGGCAGATACGCAGTATTTT
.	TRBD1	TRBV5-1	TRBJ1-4	CASSLQGQDNEKLFF	TGCGCCAGCAGCTTACAGGGACAGGATAATGAAAAACTGTTTTTT
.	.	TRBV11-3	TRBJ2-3	CASREGTDTQYF	TGTGCCAGCAGAGAGGGTACAGATACGCAGTATTTT
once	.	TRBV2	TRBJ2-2	CASSERGLANTGELFF	TGTGCCAGCAGTGAAAGGGGACTCGCGAACACCGGGGAGCTGTTTTTT
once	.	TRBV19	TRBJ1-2	CASSRLDSPPGGYTF	TGTGCCAGTTCTCGACTGGACAGCCCTCCGGGTGGCTACACCTTC
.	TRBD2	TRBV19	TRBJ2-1	CASSIGLAGGPTVQFF	TGTGCCAGTAGTATCGGACTAGCGGGAGGGCCGACTGTACAGTTCTTC
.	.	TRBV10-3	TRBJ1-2	CAISINGQKNYGYTF	TGTGCCATCAGCATAAACGGACAGAAGAACTATGGCTACACCTTC
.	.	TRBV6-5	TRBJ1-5	CASSYSAGKGQPQHF	TGTGCCAGCAGTTACTCTGCAGGGAAGGGTCAGCCCCAGCATTTT
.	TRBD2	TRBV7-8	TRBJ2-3	CASSPRTSGGTDTQYF	TGTGCCAGCAGCCCCCGGACTAGCGGAGGGACAGATACGCAGTATTTT
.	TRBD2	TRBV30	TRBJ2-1	CAWSIAGGYNEQFF	TGTGCCTGGTCTATAGCGGGAGGTTACAATGAGCAGTTCTTC
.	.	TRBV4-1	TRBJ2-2	CASSQGQLAAGELFF	TGCGCCAGCAGCCAAGGCCAGTTAGCGGCCGGGGAGCTGTTTTTT
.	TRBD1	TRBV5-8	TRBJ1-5	CASSSQTGTDSNQPQHF	TGTGCCAGCAGCTCACAAACCGGGACAGATAGCAATCAGCCCCAGCATTTT
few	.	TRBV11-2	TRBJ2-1	CASRRASAPYNEQFF	TGTGCCAGCAGAAGGGCTAGCGCACCCTACAATGAGCAGTTCTTC
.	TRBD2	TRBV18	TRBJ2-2	CASSPLAGEVTGELFF	TGTGCCAGCTCACCACTCGCGGGAGAGGTCACCGGGGAGCTGTTTTTT
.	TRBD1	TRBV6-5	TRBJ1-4	CASSRQGKHEKLFF	TGTGCCAGCAGCAGACAGGGCAAACATGAAAAACTGTTTTTT